A selection of T cell receptor beta chains follows, all from one sample in a study of T cell repertoires in cytomegalovirus infection. Each CDR3 protein is one row after TCRdb ran MiXCR on the reads. Altogether under 300,000 distinct CDR3 sequences are present, approximately 17% being singletons, with the ten largest covering around half. Sequences were obtained from CD8+ T cells from PBMCs. Receptor source: a human donor in good health (CMV status not recorded). Some clones in this sample may be carry-over from other donors' samples. The CDR3 runs from the conserved cysteine through the conserved F or W. Clone size appears in some rows only: once, few, many, or a class for an expanded clone.

size	J	V	CDR3
many	TRBJ2-3	TRBV12-5	CASGLGADTQYF
few	TRBJ2-7	TRBV13	CASSLGAAAAHYEQYF
-	TRBJ2-7	TRBV6-2/TRBV6-3	CASRRREGYYSYEQYF
many	TRBJ2-3	TRBV7-2	CASSQVVAGVTDTQYF
many	TRBJ1-3	TRBV7-2	CASSQGATFGNTIYF
-	TRBJ2-5	TRBV28	CASSFPAQETQYF
-	TRBJ2-1	TRBV5-1	CASSLEPNSYNEQFF
many	TRBJ1-2	TRBV7-2	CASSSTPGQTYGYTF
-	TRBJ1-4	TRBV5-1	CASSPRTTATNEKLFF
many	TRBJ2-5	TRBV6-2/TRBV6-3	CASTPGTVQETQYF
many	TRBJ2-1	TRBV7-2	CASSLGGTQGAWDEQFF
-	TRBJ2-2	TRBV5-5	CASSLEWRGRVNTGELFF
few	TRBJ2-6	TRBV7-6	CASSPRDRLISGANVLTF
-	TRBJ2-7	TRBV7-6	CASSFGTGVFGQYF
few	TRBJ2-5	TRBV12-5	CASGAVETQYF
few	TRBJ2-3	TRBV6-2/TRBV6-3	CASSNTGAGPDTQYF
few	TRBJ2-3	TRBV4-2	CASSQEPRGGGTDTQYF
many	TRBJ2-7	TRBV12-3/TRBV12-4	CASSLWPRTGIQDEQYF